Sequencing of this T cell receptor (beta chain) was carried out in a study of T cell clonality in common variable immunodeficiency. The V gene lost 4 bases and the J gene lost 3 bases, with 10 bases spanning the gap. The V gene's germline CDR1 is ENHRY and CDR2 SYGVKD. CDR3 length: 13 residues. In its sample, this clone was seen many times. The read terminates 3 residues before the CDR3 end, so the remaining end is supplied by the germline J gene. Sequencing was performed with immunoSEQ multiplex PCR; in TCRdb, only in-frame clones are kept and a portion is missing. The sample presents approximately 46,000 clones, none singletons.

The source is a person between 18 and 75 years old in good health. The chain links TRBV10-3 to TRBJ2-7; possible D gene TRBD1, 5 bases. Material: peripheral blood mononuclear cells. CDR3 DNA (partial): TGTGCCATCAGTGGCGACAGACTCTACGAG. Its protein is CAISGDRLYE. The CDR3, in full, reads CAISGDRLYEQYF.